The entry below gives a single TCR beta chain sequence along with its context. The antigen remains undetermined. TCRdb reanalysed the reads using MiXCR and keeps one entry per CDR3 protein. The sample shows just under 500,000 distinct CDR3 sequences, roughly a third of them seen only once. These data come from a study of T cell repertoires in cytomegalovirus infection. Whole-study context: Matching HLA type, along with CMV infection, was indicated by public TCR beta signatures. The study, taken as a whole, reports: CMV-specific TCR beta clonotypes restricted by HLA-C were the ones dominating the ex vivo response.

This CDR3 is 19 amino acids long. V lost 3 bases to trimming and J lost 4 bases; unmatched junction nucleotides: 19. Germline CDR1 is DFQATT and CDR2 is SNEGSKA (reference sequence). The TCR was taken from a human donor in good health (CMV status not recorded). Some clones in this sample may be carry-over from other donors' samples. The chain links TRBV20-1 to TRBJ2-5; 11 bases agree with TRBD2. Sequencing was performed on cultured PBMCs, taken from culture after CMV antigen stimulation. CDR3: CSASLQGAALAGVSETQYF. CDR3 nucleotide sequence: TGCAGTGCTAGTCTTCAGGGGGCAGCACTAGCGGGAGTCTCAGAGACCCAGTACTTC.